These T cell receptor beta chains were read from a single sample in a study of shared clonotypes between healthy human individuals. Libraries were prepared by immunoSEQ multiplex PCR; TCRdb keeps only in-frame clonotypes and omits some of them. The data show about 1.9 million clones, 80% to 95% seen once. Sequencing was done on a sample of naive CD8+ T cells from PBMCs. These receptors originate from a man aged 18 to 29 in good health. Some clones in this sample may be carry-over from other donors' samples. CDR3s include the opening cysteine and the closing phenylalanine or tryptophan. The D gene is left open where the match is weak. Not every row has a clone size; where given, it reads once, few, many or a size class.

D: -; J: TRBJ2-1; size: -; V: TRBV7-6; DNA: TGTGCCAGCAGCTTAAACCAAGGCAATGAGCAGTTCTTC; CDR3: CASSLNQGNEQFF
D: -; J: TRBJ2-7; size: -; V: TRBV14; DNA: TGTGCCAGCAGCCTCGGGACTCTGAGGCCCTACGAGCAGTACTTC; CDR3: CASSLGTLRPYEQYF
D: -; J: TRBJ2-1; size: -; V: TRBV15; DNA: TGTGCCACCGGAGACAATGAGCAGTTCTTC; CDR3: CATGDNEQFF
D: TRBD1; J: TRBJ2-7; size: -; V: TRBV15; DNA: TGTGCCACCAGCGGGGACAGGTTGGGCTACGAGCAGTACTTC; CDR3: CATSGDRLGYEQYF
D: -; J: TRBJ1-3; size: -; V: TRBV5-4; DNA: TGTGCCAGCAGCTCCGTGGACAGCTCTGGAAACACCATATATTTT; CDR3: CASSSVDSSGNTIYF
D: -; J: TRBJ1-1; size: -; V: TRBV19; DNA: TGTGCCAGTAGTATAGGTCGGGCGACTGAAGCTTTCTTT; CDR3: CASSIGRATEAFF
D: TRBD1; J: TRBJ2-7; size: -; V: TRBV19; DNA: TGTGCCAGTAGCTCTTCTTGGCAGGGGGCAGGGGAGCAGTACTTC; CDR3: CASSSSWQGAGEQYF
D: TRBD2; J: TRBJ2-7; size: -; V: TRBV6-1; DNA: TGTGCCAGCAGTGAAAATTGGCTAGCGGGTCTTTACGAGCAGTACTTC; CDR3: CASSENWLAGLYEQYF
D: -; J: TRBJ2-7; size: once; V: TRBV19; DNA: TGTGCCAGTAGTATACAGGGACGCGAGCAGTACTTC; CDR3: CASSIQGREQYF
D: -; J: TRBJ2-3; size: -; V: TRBV27; DNA: TGTGCCAGCAGTCTAGTCTCGGGGGCTGGTGGTACGCAGTATTTT; CDR3: CASSLVSGAGGTQYF
D: -; J: TRBJ1-1; size: -; V: TRBV12-1; DNA: TGTGCCAGCAGCTTCCGGACAGGACTGAACACTGAAGCTTTCTTT; CDR3: CASSFRTGLNTEAFF
D: TRBD1; J: TRBJ2-5; size: once; V: TRBV27; DNA: TGTGCCAGCAGTTTTGCCGGGGACAGAGAAGAGACCCAGTACTTC; CDR3: CASSFAGDREETQYF
D: TRBD2; J: TRBJ2-2; size: -; V: TRBV2; DNA: TGTGCCAGCACCTACGGGAGGGAGTGGGACACCGGGGAGCTGTTTTTT; CDR3: CASTYGREWDTGELFF
D: -; J: TRBJ1-5; size: -; V: TRBV27; DNA: TGTGCCAGCAGCCAAATACAGGGTAGTCAGCCCCAGCATTTT; CDR3: CASSQIQGSQPQHF
D: TRBD2; J: TRBJ2-7; size: once; V: TRBV4-1; DNA: TGCGCCAGCAGCCCCAGTGCCGCGGGGGCCTACGAGCAGTACTTC; CDR3: CASSPSAAGAYEQYF
D: -; J: TRBJ1-1; size: -; V: TRBV27; DNA: TGTGCCAGCAGTTTATCAGGGTGGGGCACTGAAGCTTTCTTT; CDR3: CASSLSGWGTEAFF
D: TRBD1; J: TRBJ2-5; size: -; V: TRBV29-1; DNA: TGCAGCGCCAGACAGGGAAAAGAGACCCAGTACTTC; CDR3: CSARQGKETQYF
D: -; J: TRBJ2-5; size: -; V: TRBV4-1; DNA: TGCGCCAGCAGCCAAGATCGACCGTCGGAGACCCAGTACTTC; CDR3: CASSQDRPSETQYF
D: -; J: TRBJ1-1; size: -; V: TRBV7-3; DNA: TGTGCCAGCAGCATCGACAGGAACACTGAAGCTTTCTTT; CDR3: CASSIDRNTEAFF
D: TRBD2; J: TRBJ2-7; size: -; V: TRBV4-2; DNA: TGTGCCAGCAGCCAAGAAGGGAGCGGGAGTCGGACCTACGAGCAGTACTTC; CDR3: CASSQEGSGSRTYEQYF
D: TRBD1; J: TRBJ1-5; size: -; V: TRBV28; DNA: TGTGCCAGCAGTTGGACAGGAGACTTTAGCAATCAGCCCCAGCATTTT; CDR3: CASSWTGDFSNQPQHF
D: -; J: TRBJ2-7; size: -; V: TRBV5-5; DNA: TGTGCCAGCAGCATAGGGCTCGAGCAGTACTTC; CDR3: CASSIGLEQYF
D: -; J: TRBJ1-5; size: -; V: TRBV27; DNA: TGTGCCAGCTGTTCTACCAATCAGCCCCAGCATTTT; CDR3: CASCSTNQPQHF
D: -; J: TRBJ2-1; size: -; V: TRBV7-7; DNA: TGTGCCAGCAGCTTAGACTCGAGCTCCTACAATGAGCAGTTCTTC; CDR3: CASSLDSSSYNEQFF
D: -; J: TRBJ1-5; size: -; V: TRBV19; DNA: TGTGCCAGTAGTTTTGCAGTGCACCCTTATCAGCCCCAGCATTTT; CDR3: CASSFAVHPYQPQHF
D: -; J: TRBJ1-1; size: few; V: TRBV29-1; DNA: TGCAGCGGCCAGAGCATGAACACTGAAGCTTTCTTT; CDR3: CSGQSMNTEAFF
D: TRBD1; J: TRBJ2-1; size: -; V: TRBV9; DNA: TGTGCCAGCAGCGGGGCCGACAGGGTTACTTCCTACAATGAGCAGTTCTTC; CDR3: CASSGADRVTSYNEQFF
D: TRBD1; J: TRBJ1-2; size: -; V: TRBV7-9; DNA: TGTGCCAGCAGACCGACAGGGAGCCAAGGTTTCTATGGCTACACCTTC; CDR3: CASRPTGSQGFYGYTF
D: -; J: TRBJ1-1; size: -; V: TRBV27; DNA: TGTGCCAGCAGTTATTCCGGCTTTGAGGGTGAAGCTTTCTTT; CDR3: CASSYSGFEGEAFF
D: -; J: TRBJ1-2; size: -; V: TRBV11-2; DNA: TGTGCCAGCAGCCCAGGGAACTATGGCTACACCTTC; CDR3: CASSPGNYGYTF
D: -; J: TRBJ1-1; size: -; V: TRBV11-2; DNA: TGTGCCAGCAGCTACCCCGGGTACACTGAAGCTTTCTTT; CDR3: CASSYPGYTEAFF
D: TRBD1; J: TRBJ2-7; size: -; V: TRBV28; DNA: TGTGCCAGTGACAGGGGGTTCGGGAACTACGAGCAGTACTTC; CDR3: CASDRGFGNYEQYF
D: TRBD2; J: TRBJ2-1; size: -; V: TRBV19; DNA: TGTGCCAGTAGTATCGGGACTATTTACAATGAGCAGTTCTTC; CDR3: CASSIGTIYNEQFF
D: -; J: TRBJ2-7; size: -; V: TRBV6-5; DNA: TGTGCCAGCAGTTTTAACCAGGGCTACGAGCAGTACTTC; CDR3: CASSFNQGYEQYF
D: -; J: TRBJ2-5; size: -; V: TRBV9; DNA: TGTGCCAGCAGCGGAAGGGGCAGGGACCAAGAGACCCAGTACTTC; CDR3: CASSGRGRDQETQYF
D: TRBD2; J: TRBJ2-1; size: -; V: TRBV7-9; DNA: TGTGCCAGCAGCGAGGGACTAGCGGGAGCTAATGAGCAGTTCTTC; CDR3: CASSEGLAGANEQFF
D: TRBD2; J: TRBJ2-5; size: -; V: TRBV4-1; DNA: TGCGCCAGCAGCCGAACGACTAGCGGGAGGGGTGAGACCCAGTACTTC; CDR3: CASSRTTSGRGETQYF
D: -; J: TRBJ2-7; size: few; V: TRBV6-5; DNA: TGTGCCAGCACCCTGGGGTACGAGCAGTACTTC; CDR3: CASTLGYEQYF
D: TRBD2; J: TRBJ2-7; size: -; V: TRBV7-3; DNA: TGTGCCAGCAGCCTCCTCAGGCGGGAGGGCTACGAGCAGTACTTC; CDR3: CASSLLRREGYEQYF
D: -; J: TRBJ1-3; size: -; V: TRBV25-1; DNA: TGTGCCAGCCAAATCGGAAACACCATATATTTT; CDR3: CASQIGNTIYF
D: -; J: TRBJ1-1; size: -; V: TRBV16; DNA: TGTGCCAGCAGTCCCAACCCCCGAGACAGCTACACTGAAGCTTTCTTT; CDR3: CASSPNPRDSYTEAFF
D: -; J: TRBJ2-2; size: once; V: TRBV30; DNA: TGTGCCGGAAGGGGGGGCGCTGGCACCGGGGAGCTGTTTTTT; CDR3: CAGRGGAGTGELFF
D: -; J: TRBJ2-7; size: -; V: TRBV28; DNA: TGTGCCAGCAGTAGCGCGGGAAGCTACGAGCAGTACTTC; CDR3: CASSSAGSYEQYF
D: -; J: TRBJ1-5; size: -; V: TRBV5-1; DNA: TGCGCCAGCAGCTTGGCCCCCGGGAGCAATCAGCCCCAGCATTTT; CDR3: CASSLAPGSNQPQHF
D: -; J: TRBJ2-7; size: -; V: TRBV28; DNA: TGTGCCAGCAGTCCTTTACTAGAGGGTTCCTACGAGCAGTACTTC; CDR3: CASSPLLEGSYEQYF
D: -; J: TRBJ1-1; size: -; V: TRBV19; DNA: TGTGCCAGTAGTATTAGGGGTACTGAAGCTTTCTTT; CDR3: CASSIRGTEAFF
D: -; J: TRBJ2-3; size: -; V: TRBV28; DNA: TGTGCCAGCAGTTTAGGGGTAGCAGATACGCAGTATTTT; CDR3: CASSLGVADTQYF
D: -; J: TRBJ2-7; size: -; V: TRBV2; DNA: TGTGCCAGCAGTGAACGAAAGGCGGGCCTCTACGAGCAGTACTTC; CDR3: CASSERKAGLYEQYF
D: TRBD1; J: TRBJ1-4; size: -; V: TRBV27; DNA: TGTGCCAGCAGTTCTCCGGGACAGGGGGCTGTGAAACTGTTTTTT; CDR3: CASSSPGQGAVKLFF
D: TRBD2; J: TRBJ2-7; size: -; V: TRBV29-1; DNA: TGTAGCGTAAGGGGACTAGCGGGAGCGTACGAGCAGTACTTC; CDR3: CSVRGLAGAYEQYF
D: TRBD1; J: TRBJ2-2; size: -; V: TRBV27; DNA: TGTGCCAGCACCCTCGCGGACAGGGTGTTTTCCGGGGAGCTGTTTTTT; CDR3: CASTLADRVFSGELFF
D: TRBD2; J: TRBJ2-2; size: few; V: TRBV9; DNA: TGTGCCAGCAGCGTAGGTCTGGGACTAGCGGGAGGGCCGGCCGGGGAGCTGTTTTTT; CDR3: CASSVGLGLAGGPAGELFF